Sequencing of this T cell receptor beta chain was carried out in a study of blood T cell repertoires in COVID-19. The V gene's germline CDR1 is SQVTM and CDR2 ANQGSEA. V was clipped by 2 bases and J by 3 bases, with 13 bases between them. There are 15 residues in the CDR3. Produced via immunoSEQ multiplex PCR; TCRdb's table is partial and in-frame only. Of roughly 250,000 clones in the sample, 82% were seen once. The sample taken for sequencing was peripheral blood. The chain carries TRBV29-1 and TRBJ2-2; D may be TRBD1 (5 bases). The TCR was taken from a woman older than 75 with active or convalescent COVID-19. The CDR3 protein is CSVETETADTGELFF. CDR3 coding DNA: TGCAGCGTTGAAACGGAGACAGCCGACACCGGGGAGCTGTTTTTT.